The entry that follows covers one T cell receptor (beta chain) sequence. Source study methods: For nucleated cells, counts were estimated from reference gene primer amplification. Only in-frame clones appear in the TCRdb table, and some are missing; sequencing was by immunoSEQ multiplex PCR. The D gene and trimming were derived from the DNA, and the V and J assignments and clone size from that table. Here the sample spans about 160,000 clones, more than 60% being singletons. These data originate in a study of blood T cell repertoires in COVID-19. Study-level information: Donors in the United States, Italy and Spain gave samples during acute or convalescent COVID-19. T cells, B-cell-depleted T cells, or PBMCs supplied cDNA or gDNA.

CDR1 LNHDA and CDR2 SQIVND come from the germline V gene (reference sequence). With 10 bases removed from V and 1 base from J, the gap between germline ends came to 16 bases. This CDR3 has 14 amino acids. Sequenced material: peripheral blood. The TCR originated in a man aged 55 to 69 with acute or convalescent COVID-19. The gene calls are TRBV19 and TRBJ1-2, with D unclear. The CDR3 nucleotides are TGTGCCACCTCTGAGGACGGGAATAACTATGGCTACACCTTC. Its translation is CATSEDGNNYGYTF.